This TCR beta chain was profiled in a study of cytomegalovirus exposure and HLA in healthy donors. The V end lost 4 bases, the J end lost 5 bases, and 30 bases lay between the germline ends. Germline lookup yields CDR1 SGHRS and CDR2 YFSETQ. This CDR3 spans 19 amino acids. Study findings and constraints: Later, an analysis showed that TCR beta chains associated with HLA were more clonally expanded than others that were equally common. The later analysis indicated that the majority of CMV-associated TCR beta chains appeared HLA-restricted. It is likely that the observed cluster of highly shared sequence variants was a sequencing artifact.

Remarks on this clone: What it binds is unknown.

The PCR contained 60 Vbeta and 13 Jbeta primers. Original data processing: Per a later analysis, the number of unique TCR beta chains was about 78 million, of which 8.5 million to 11 million were shared. TCRdb keeps only in-frame clones here, not all; method: immunoSEQ multiplex PCR. V, J and clone size derive from that table, while D and trimming were established from the DNA sequence. The sample has fewer than 200,000 clones, roughly 77% seen once. This receptor was identified in a woman aged 40 to 55 in good health and CMV-seropositive. The chain couples TRBV5-1 to TRBJ2-5, with a weak D call TRBD1 (6 bases). Sequenced material: PBMCs. DNA of the CDR3: TGCGCCAGCAGCCGCTGGTCCTACCCGTCTTCAGGGGTCGGTGAGACCCAGTACTTC. Translating it yields CASSRWSYPSSGVGETQYF.